The rows below give T cell receptor beta chains drawn from one sample of a study of CD8 T cells in Susac syndrome. TCRdb fed the immunoSEQ multiplex PCR reads into MiXCR, producing one record per CDR3 protein. The sample gives 250,000 to 350,000 distinct CDR3 sequences, about 85% of which show up once; approximately 0.12% is in the top ten. The material sequenced was CD8+ T cells from PBMCs. The receptors originated from a human donor with multiple sclerosis. CDR3s include the opening cysteine and the closing phenylalanine or tryptophan. D genes are given only for firm matches. The size field is filled for only some rows; it gives once, few, many or a size class.

length,J,size,V,D,CDR3,DNA
16,TRBJ1-2,few,TRBV19,NA,CASSIDSSTLGYGYTF,TGTGCCAGTAGTATTGACAGTTCAACGCTCGGATATGGCTACACCTTC
17,TRBJ2-2,NA,TRBV10-3,TRBD2,CAISLGLAGVWTGELFF,TGTGCCATCAGCCTCGGACTAGCGGGAGTGTGGACCGGGGAGCTGTTTTTT
17,TRBJ2-7,NA,TRBV30,NA,CAWSGHSIPGKYYEQYF,TGTGCCTGGAGTGGACATAGTATCCCGGGAAAATACTACGAGCAGTACTTC
12,TRBJ2-7,NA,TRBV27,NA,CASKGRPYEQYF,TGTGCCAGCAAGGGGAGGCCCTACGAGCAGTACTTC
15,TRBJ2-7,NA,TRBV10-1,TRBD2,CASRLTSGRAIEQYF,TGCGCCAGCAGACTGACTAGCGGGAGGGCCATCGAGCAGTACTTC
13,TRBJ1-1,NA,TRBV27,NA,CASTQGMNTEAFF,TGTGCCAGCACCCAGGGGATGAACACTGAAGCTTTCTTT
14,TRBJ1-1,NA,TRBV11-2,TRBD1,CASSYGPGTGQAFF,TGTGCCAGCAGCTACGGACCTGGGACAGGACAAGCTTTCTTT
14,TRBJ2-3,few,TRBV28,TRBD1,CASSPGQGLETQYF,TGTGCCAGCAGTCCCGGACAGGGCCTTGAGACGCAGTATTTT
12,TRBJ2-7,NA,TRBV29-1,NA,CSVEGSYYEQYF,TGCAGCGTTGAAGGCAGCTACTACGAGCAGTACTTC
16,TRBJ1-2,NA,TRBV6-4,NA,CASSDFPGQRAYGYTF,TGTGCCAGCAGTGACTTTCCCGGACAGCGGGCTTATGGCTACACCTTC
15,TRBJ2-3,NA,TRBV5-1,TRBD1,CASELGQGSTDTQYF,TGCGCCAGCGAGCTGGGACAGGGGAGCACAGATACGCAGTATTTT
14,TRBJ2-7,once,TRBV20-1,NA,CSAREALGVYEQYF,TGCAGTGCTAGAGAAGCCCTCGGGGTATACGAGCAGTACTTC
20,TRBJ2-1,NA,TRBV12-3/TRBV12-4,TRBD2,CASSVSSPSGSAATTYTQFF,TGTGCCAGCTCAGTTTCGTCCCCTAGCGGGAGTGCGGCCACGACATATACGCAGTTCTTC
14,TRBJ1-5,NA,TRBV28,NA,CASSSPQGIQPQHF,TGTGCCAGCAGTTCCCCCCAGGGAATCCAGCCCCAGCATTTT
12,TRBJ1-5,NA,TRBV29-1,TRBD1,CSVASGGQPQHF,TGCAGCGTTGCCTCAGGGGGCCAGCCCCAGCATTTT
13,TRBJ2-5,NA,TRBV19,NA,CASSIGGLGTQYF,TGTGCCAGTAGTATTGGTGGGCTCGGGACCCAGTACTTC
14,TRBJ2-3,NA,TRBV7-9,NA,CASSLLDVTDTQYF,TGTGCCAGCAGCTTATTGGATGTAACGGATACGCAGTATTTT
16,TRBJ1-1,NA,TRBV9,NA,CASSAHRRSLGPEAFF,TGTGCCAGCAGCGCCCACCGGAGGAGTCTAGGACCTGAAGCTTTCTTT
14,TRBJ2-3,NA,TRBV29-1,TRBD2,CSVDRGGSTDTQYF,TGCAGCGTTGATCGGGGGGGCAGCACAGATACGCAGTATTTT
17,TRBJ1-2,NA,TRBV5-4,NA,CASSYGQLSALYDGYTF,TGTGCCAGCAGCTACGGACAGTTAAGCGCCCTCTATGATGGCTACACCTTC
13,TRBJ2-5,NA,TRBV12-3/TRBV12-4,NA,CASSLLGGGTQYF,TGTGCCAGCAGTTTACTGGGAGGAGGGACCCAGTACTTC
13,TRBJ2-1,NA,TRBV9,NA,CASSVADRVEQFF,TGTGCCAGCAGCGTAGCTGACCGGGTTGAGCAGTTCTTC
15,TRBJ2-1,few,TRBV9,NA,CASSPSGESYNEQFF,TGTGCCAGCAGCCCCAGCGGAGAGTCCTACAATGAGCAGTTCTTC
15,TRBJ2-1,NA,TRBV20-1,TRBD2,CSAGTSGRDYNEQFF,TGCAGTGCCGGGACTAGCGGGAGAGACTACAATGAGCAGTTCTTC
15,TRBJ2-7,once,TRBV4-2,NA,CASSLLALSSYEQYF,TGTGCCAGCAGCCTCTTAGCGCTAAGCTCCTACGAGCAGTACTTC
13,TRBJ1-2,few,TRBV27,NA,CASSPEGWNGYTF,TGTGCCAGCAGTCCGGAGGGCTGGAATGGCTACACCTTC
15,TRBJ2-7,NA,TRBV7-9,NA,CASSPPGLRGHEQYF,TGTGCCAGCAGCCCACCGGGACTCCGAGGTCACGAGCAGTACTTC
14,TRBJ2-7,NA,TRBV27,TRBD1,CASSLRDRHYEQYF,TGTGCCAGCAGCCTCCGGGACAGGCACTACGAGCAGTACTTC
14,TRBJ1-2,NA,TRBV9,NA,CASSVGSVDYGYTF,TGTGCCAGCAGCGTAGGATCAGTTGACTATGGCTACACCTTC
13,TRBJ2-7,NA,TRBV27,NA,CASSLSAFYEQYF,TGTGCCAGCAGTTTATCAGCATTCTACGAGCAGTACTTC
16,TRBJ1-5,NA,TRBV16,NA,CASSPTGMHGNQPQHF,TGTGCCAGCAGCCCAACAGGGATGCATGGCAATCAGCCCCAGCATTTT
13,TRBJ2-5,NA,TRBV28,NA,CASSSAGRETQYF,TGTGCCAGCAGTTCAGCGGGTAGGGAGACCCAGTACTTC
12,TRBJ2-7,NA,TRBV2,NA,CASSGRFYEQYF,TGTGCCAGCAGTGGACGGTTTTACGAGCAGTACTTC
16,TRBJ2-1,NA,TRBV7-9,TRBD2,CASSLPISGIGNEQFF,TGTGCCAGCAGCTTACCTATTAGCGGGATCGGGAATGAGCAGTTCTTC
17,TRBJ2-3,NA,TRBV6-1,NA,CASSEWHRGSRTDTQYF,TGTGCCAGCAGTGAATGGCACCGGGGTTCTAGGACAGATACGCAGTATTTT
11,TRBJ2-7,NA,TRBV29-1,NA,CSVEKGYEQYF,TGCAGCGTTGAAAAGGGGTACGAGCAGTACTTC
13,TRBJ2-7,few,TRBV28,TRBD1,CASSLRTGYEQYF,TGTGCCAGCAGTTTAAGGACAGGCTACGAGCAGTACTTC